The 29 T cell receptor beta chains reported below all come from one sample, sequenced in a study of control samples from healthy donors and cancer patients. Data came from immunoSEQ multiplex PCR; TCRdb stores just in-frame clones and leaves some out. In the table there are around 20,000 clones, around 84% of which are singletons. Specimen: PBMCs. These receptors all stem from a woman aged 65 to 85 with colorectal cancer.

The J gene is TRBJ1-1, the V gene TRBV3-1 (or the pseudogene TRBV3-2); no clear D gene. Germline loops: CDR1 LGHDT, CDR2 YNNKEL (reference sequence). This CDR3 region has 15 residues. Between the trimmed V and J ends, which lost 0 bases and 1 base, there was a span of 9 bases. CDR3 protein: CASSQEAVTNTEAFF. Written as DNA, the CDR3 is TGTGCCAGCAGCCAAGAGGCAGTCACGAACACTGAAGCTTTCTTT.

The chain carries TRBV10-3 and TRBJ2-5; 7 nucleotides agree with TRBD1. The germline CDR1 and CDR2 sequences are ENHRY and SYGVKD. V was clipped by 6 bases and J by 3 bases; unmatched bases: 1. This CDR3 is built from 12 residues. CDR3 DNA: TGTGCCATCAGAGGGACAGAAGAGACCCAGTACTTC. It codes for CAIRGTEETQYF.

The chain employs TRBV2 and TRBJ1-1; no clear D. The CDR3 has 14 residues. V was cut by 8 bases and J by 1 base, with 14 bases left in between. The germline V gene has CDR1 SNHLY and CDR2 FYNNEI. The CDR3 is CASYPGYGNTEAFF. CDR3 coding DNA: TGTGCCAGCTATCCCGGGTACGGGAACACTGAAGCTTTCTTT. Together with reference TRBV2 and TRBJ1-1, the CDR3 gives the full variable domain: EPEVTQTPSHQVTQMGQEVILRCVPISNHLYFYWYRQILGQKVEFLVSFYNNEISEKSEIFDDQFSVERPDGSNFTLKIRSTKLEDSAMYFCASYPGYGNTEAFFGQGTRLTVV.

Written as DNA, the CDR3 is TGTGCCAGCAGCTTAGTCTGGCACCCGGACGAGCAGTACTTC. This encodes CASSLVWHPDEQYF. The J gene is TRBJ2-7, the V gene TRBV7-9; D is unresolved. CDR1 is SEHNR, CDR2 FQNEAQ, per germline (reference sequence). The V gene lost 1 base and the J gene lost 5 bases, with 12 bases spanning the gap. This CDR3 has 14 amino acids. The whole variable domain, filled in from reference TRBV7-9 and TRBJ2-7, reads DTGVSQNPRHKITKRGQNVTFRCDPISEHNRLYWYRQTLGQGPEFLTYFQNEAQLEKSRLLSDRFSAERPKGSFSTLEIQRTEQGDSAMYLCASSLVWHPDEQYFGPGTRLTVT.

The V call is TRBV24-1, the J call TRBJ1-1; D is undetermined. V was pared by 3 bases and J by 1 base, with 5 bases between. CDR1 is KGHDR, CDR2 SFDVKD, per germline. CDR3 length equals 13 residues. CDR3 sequence reads: CATSDPWNTEAFF. For the CDR3, the DNA is TGTGCCACCAGTGATCCCTGGAACACTGAAGCTTTCTTT.

The J gene is TRBJ1-4, the V gene TRBV4-1; 7 positions agree with TRBD1. Trimming at V came to 2 bases and at J to 5 bases, leaving 5 bases not matched to a gene. The CDR3 has 15 residues. Germline V gene data show CDR1 as MGHRA and CDR2 as YSYEKL. The CDR3 sequence is CASSQRQGVNEKLFF. CDR3 DNA: TGCGCCAGCAGCCAACGACAGGGCGTGAATGAAAAACTGTTTTTT.

This clone was seen only a few times. The genes are TRBV7-2 and TRBJ2-1, with D maybe TRBD1 (6 bases). Germline V CDR1 and CDR2: SGHTA, FQGNSA. Trimming stripped 4 bases from V and 12 bases from J, with 16 bases between. The CDR3 runs 13 residues. This CDR3 reads CASSSSPGQRQFF. The CDR3 coding sequence is TGTGCCAGCAGCTCCAGTCCGGGACAAAGGCAGTTCTTC.

V and J are TRBV27 and TRBJ1-1, with unresolved D. The CDR3 has 13 amino acids. Per germline, CDR1 MNHEY and CDR2 SMNVEV (reference sequence). Trimming stripped 3 bases from V and 6 bases from J, with 11 bases between. CDR3 coding DNA: TGTGCCAGCAGTTTTTATGAACTTTCTGAAGCTTTCTTT. This translates into CASSFYELSEAFF.

The chain joins TRBV10-3 to TRBJ2-2, with 7 nucleotides matching TRBD2. Trimming cost V 2 bases and J 2 bases; bases outside gene matches: 5. The CDR3 covers 16 residues. CDR1 is ENHRY, CDR2 SYGVKD, per germline. The CDR3 loop is CAISEARGSNTGELFF. In DNA form, the CDR3 reads TGTGCCATCAGTGAGGCGCGCGGGAGTAACACCGGGGAGCTGTTTTTT.

This clone was counted between two and nine times. The chain links TRBV9 to TRBJ2-3; D may be TRBD2 (5 bases). CDR3 length equals 13 residues. Trimming took 7 bases from V and 4 from J, leaving 13 bases between them. CDR1 and CDR2 from the germline V gene are SGDLS and YYNGEE. CDR3 amino acids: CASSVGVPDTQYF. DNA for the CDR3: TGTGCCAGCTCGGTGGGAGTACCAGATACGCAGTATTTT. The variable domain in full, with the rest retrieved from reference TRBV9 and TRBJ2-3, is DSGVTQTPKHLITATGQRVTLRCSPRSGDLSVYWYQQSLDQGLQFLIQYYNGEERAKGNILERFSAQQFPDLHSELNLSSLELGDSALYFCASSVGVPDTQYFGPGTRLTVL.

The V gene is TRBV7-9, the J gene TRBJ2-2; 15 bases line up with TRBD2. This CDR3 region has 16 residues. From germline, CDR1 is SEHNR and CDR2 FQNEAQ (reference sequence). V was clipped by 3 bases and J by 5 bases; unmatched bases: 1. The CDR3 nucleotides are TGTGCCAGCAGCTTGGGACTAGCGGGAGGAACCGGGGAGCTGTTTTTT. Amino acids: CASSLGLAGGTGELFF.

The chain employs TRBV27 and TRBJ1-1; D is unclear. Germline V CDR1 and CDR2: MNHEY, SMNVEV (reference sequence). CDR3 length: 15 residues. V was clipped by 5 bases and J by 7 bases, with 20 bases between them. DNA of the CDR3: TGTGCCAGCAGTACAACTTCGGCCCCAGCGATTGAAGCTTTCTTT. Amino acids: CASSTTSAPAIEAFF.

The J gene is TRBJ2-7, the V gene TRBV29-1; D is perhaps TRBD1 (5 bases). The CDR3 runs to 12 residues. Trimming took off 4 bases at V and 2 bases at J, with 9 bases between the two ends. CDR1 is SQVTM, CDR2 ANQGSEA, per germline. The CDR3, as DNA: TGCAGCGTTGGACAGAGAACCTACGAGCAGTACTTC. Its translation: CSVGQRTYEQYF.

The chain uses TRBV20-1 and TRBJ2-4; maybe TRBD1 (5 bases). The germline V gene has CDR1 DFQATT and CDR2 SNEGSKA (reference sequence). The CDR3 spans 11 residues. The V end lost 5 bases, the J end lost 8 bases, and 10 bases lay between the germline ends. DNA for the CDR3: TGCAGTGCTCGTACGACAGACATTCAGTACTTC. It codes for CSARTTDIQYF.

The chain has TRBV7-9 and TRBJ1-2, with D unclear. CDR1 is SEHNR, CDR2 FQNEAQ, per germline (reference sequence). Trimming shortened V by 1 base and J by 3 bases, and 6 bases separated the two germline ends. The CDR3 runs 13 residues. The CDR3 region has the DNA TGTGCCAGCAGCTTAGGGGCTGACTATGGCTACACCTTC. Translation gives CASSLGADYGYTF.

This clone was picked up a small number of times. The CDR3 here is CASSVDRNQPQHF. The CDR3 nucleotides read TGTGCCAGCAGCGTTGACAGAAATCAGCCCCAGCATTTT. The chain couples TRBV7-2 to TRBJ1-5; TRBD1 is a possible D gene (5 bases). This CDR3 is 13 amino acids long. Trimming stripped 5 bases from V and 4 bases from J, with 9 bases between. Germline V gene data show CDR1 as SGHTA and CDR2 as FQGNSA.

The rearrangement uses TRBV5-1 and TRBJ1-2; D is possibly TRBD1 (6 bases). The V end lost 3 bases, the J end lost 7 bases, and 16 bases lay between the germline ends. The CDR3 is 14 amino acids. CDR1 is SGHRS and CDR2 is YFSETQ in the germline V gene. CDR3 sequence: CASSSTGQPSGYTF. The CDR3 DNA sequence: TGCGCCAGCAGCTCTACTGGACAGCCGTCTGGCTACACCTTC.

This chain uses TRBV29-1 with TRBJ1-1; no firm D call. CDR3 size: 13 residues. Trimming pared 7 bases from V and 0 bases from J, leaving 12 bases between. Germline CDR1 SQVTM, CDR2 ANQGSEA. The CDR3 protein is CSAARQMNTEAFF. Written as DNA, the CDR3 is TGCAGCGCCGCTCGGCAGATGAACACTGAAGCTTTCTTT. Variable domain in full (rest from reference TRBV29-1 and TRBJ1-1): SAVISQKPSRDICQRGTSLTIQCQVDSQVTMMFWYRQQPGQSLTLIATANQGSEATYESGFVIDKFPISRPNLTFSTLTVSNMSPEDSSIYLCSAARQMNTEAFFGQGTRLTVV.

The sample holds one count of this clone. CDR3 nucleotide sequence: TGTGCCAGTAGTATCAGGACAGGAGTAGGCGAGCAGTACTTC. Protein product: CASSIRTGVGEQYF. The chain joins TRBV19 to TRBJ2-7, with 7 positions matching TRBD1. Losses at the gene ends were 3 bases for V and 6 bases for J; bases not matched to a gene: 8. The germline V gene has CDR1 LNHDA and CDR2 SQIVND (reference sequence). The CDR3 length is 14 residues.

CDR3 region: CSASRQGRNQPQHF. The CDR3 DNA sequence: TGCAGTGCTAGTAGGCAGGGGCGCAATCAGCCCCAGCATTTT. The chain combines TRBV20-1 with TRBJ1-5, with a tentative D call TRBD1 (6 bases). CDR1 is DFQATT and CDR2 is SNEGSKA in the germline V gene (reference sequence). CDR3 length: 14 residues. The ends were cut back, 3 bases at V and 2 bases at J, with 11 bases in the middle.

This sequence joins TRBV5-4 and TRBJ2-5, with D perhaps given as TRBD1 or TRBD2 (5 bases each). The V gene's germline CDR1 is SGHNT and CDR2 YYREEE (reference sequence). This CDR3 is built from 16 residues. V lost 1 base and J 0 bases, leaving 13 bases between the germline ends. The CDR3 DNA reads as TGTGCCAGCAGCTTGTGGAACAGAGGGGACCAAGAGACCCAGTACTTC. Protein sequence: CASSLWNRGDQETQYF.

The chain carries TRBV7-2 and TRBJ2-1, with D hard to call. Germline values: CDR1 SGHTA, CDR2 FQGNSA. V was cut by 4 bases and J by 7 bases, with 23 bases left in between. The CDR3 is 17 residues long. The CDR3: CASSSDWTMISRNEQFF. The CDR3, as DNA: TGTGCCAGCAGCTCCGACTGGACGATGATATCACGTAATGAGCAGTTCTTC. Supplemented by reference TRBV7-2 and TRBJ2-1, the full variable domain reads GAGVSQSPSNKVTEKGKDVELRCDPISGHTALYWYRQSLGQGLEFLIYFQGNSAPDKSGLPSDRFSAERTGGSVSTLTIQRTQQEDSAVYLCASSSDWTMISRNEQFFGPGTRLTVL.

The gene calls are TRBV7-2 and TRBJ2-2; a possible D gene is TRBD1 (5 bases). Germline V gives CDR1 SGHTA, CDR2 FQGNSA. Deletions cut 5 bases from V and 6 bases from J, with 7 bases between. CDR3 length: 12 residues. CDR3 protein: CASSLGAGELFF. DNA of the CDR3: TGTGCCAGCAGCCTAGGGGCCGGGGAGCTGTTTTTT.

This chain joins TRBV7-3 and TRBJ1-1; TRBD1 might be the D (5 bases). Trimming pared 1 base from V and 2 bases from J, leaving 11 bases between. Looked up from germline, CDR1 is SGHTA and CDR2 is FQGTGA. This CDR3 region has 15 residues. CDR3 region: CASSLKGPDNTEAFF. The CDR3 DNA reads TGTGCCAGCAGCTTAAAGGGGCCAGATAACACTGAAGCTTTCTTT.

V usage is TRBV5-1 and J usage is TRBJ2-2; D may be TRBD2 (6 bases). Looked up from germline, CDR1 is SGHRS and CDR2 is YFSETQ. The V gene lost 3 bases and the J gene lost 6 bases, with 12 bases spanning the gap. The CDR3 runs 14 residues. As DNA, the CDR3 is TGCGCCAGCAGCTCATCCCCGGGGGCCGGGGAGCTGTTTTTT. It yields the protein CASSSSPGAGELFF. The full variable domain, completed using reference TRBV5-1 and TRBJ2-2, is KAGVTQTPRYLIKTRGQQVTLSCSPISGHRSVSWYQQTPGQGLQFLFEYFSETQRNKGNFPGRFSGRQFSNSRSEMNVSTLELGDSALYLCASSSSPGAGELFFGEGSRLTVL.

The chain carries TRBV6-5 and TRBJ1-5; no clear D. CDR1 MNHEY and CDR2 SVGAGI come from the germline V gene. V gave up 4 bases and J gave up 10 bases, with 17 bases separating them. This CDR3 spans 14 amino acids. As DNA, the CDR3 is TGTGCCAGCAGTTCGGCAATCATAGGTCTCCCCCAGCATTTT. As protein: CASSSAIIGLPQHF.

Here the CDR3 DNA reads TGTGCCAGCAGGGAGGGGGACAGGGCTGATCAGCCCCAGCATTTT. This translates into CASREGDRADQPQHF. The chain links TRBV25-1 to TRBJ1-5; TRBD1 aligns across 9 bases. The CDR3 covers 15 residues. Germline V gives CDR1 MGHDK, CDR2 SYGVNS. The junction had 8 bases not matched to a gene; V was cut back by 6 bases and J by 5 bases.

The sample holds one count of this clone. The chain carries TRBV5-4 and TRBJ2-2; D is ambiguous. CDR3 length equals 16 residues. Germline CDR1 reads SGHNT; CDR2 reads YYREEE (reference sequence). Trimming cost V 0 bases and J 4 bases, with 13 bases left between them. The CDR3 bases are TGTGCCAGCAGCTTGGGAGGCCAGGCCTTCACCGGGGAGCTGTTTTTT. This codes for CASSLGGQAFTGELFF.

The chain is built from TRBV18 and TRBJ1-1, with D maybe TRBD1 (6 bases). Trimming cost V 5 bases and J 1 base, with 11 bases left between them. CDR1 and CDR2 (germline): KGHSH, LQKENI. This CDR3 has 14 residues. This chain's CDR3 is CASSIGQRNTEAFF. In nucleotides, the CDR3 is TGTGCCAGCTCAATCGGACAGAGGAACACTGAAGCTTTCTTT. The variable domain in full, with the rest retrieved from reference TRBV18 and TRBJ1-1, is NAGVMQNPRHLVRRRGQEARLRCSPMKGHSHVYWYRQLPEEGLKFMVYLQKENIIDESGMPKERFSAEFPKEGPSILRIQQVVRGDSAAYFCASSIGQRNTEAFFGQGTRLTVV.